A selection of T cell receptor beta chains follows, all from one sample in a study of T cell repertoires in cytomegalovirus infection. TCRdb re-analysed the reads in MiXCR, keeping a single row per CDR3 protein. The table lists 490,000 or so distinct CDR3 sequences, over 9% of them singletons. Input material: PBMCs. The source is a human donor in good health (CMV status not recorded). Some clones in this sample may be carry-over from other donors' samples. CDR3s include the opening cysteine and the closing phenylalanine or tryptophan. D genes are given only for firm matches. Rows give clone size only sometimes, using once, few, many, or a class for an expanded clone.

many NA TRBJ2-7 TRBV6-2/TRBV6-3 TGTGCCAGCAGACACCGGGACGGATTCTACGAGCAGTACTTC CASRHRDGFYEQYF
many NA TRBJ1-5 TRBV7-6 TGTGCCAGCAGCTTAGGGATTGGGAGCAATCAGCCCCAGCATTTT CASSLGIGSNQPQHF
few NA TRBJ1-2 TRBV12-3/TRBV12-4 TGTGCCAGCGGCTTTCTGGACTATGGCTACACCTTC CASGFLDYGYTF
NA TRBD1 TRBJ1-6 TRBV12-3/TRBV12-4 TGTGCCAGCAGTACACAGGGGTTGGGGTATAATTCACCCCTCCACTTT CASSTQGLGYNSPLHF
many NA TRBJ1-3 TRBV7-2 TGTGCCAGCAGCTCCAGGGGAAACACCATATATTTT CASSSRGNTIYF
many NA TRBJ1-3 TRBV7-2 TGTGCCAGCAGTGGCGGCACTGGAAACACCATATATTTT CASSGGTGNTIYF
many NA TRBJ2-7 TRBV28 TGTGCCAGCAGTTCCTTACTCTACGAGCAGTACTTC CASSSLLYEQYF
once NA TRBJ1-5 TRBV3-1 TGTGCCAGCAGCCAAGCGCGGCATAATTTTTCCCCCCAGCATTTT CASSQARHNFSPQHF
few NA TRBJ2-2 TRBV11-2 TGTGCCAGCAGCTTAATGACTACGAACACCGGGGAGCTGTTTTTT CASSLMTTNTGELFF
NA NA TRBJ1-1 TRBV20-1 TGCAGTGCTGAACGGGTTTACACTGAAGCTTTCTTT CSAERVYTEAFF
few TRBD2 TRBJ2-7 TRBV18 TGTGCCAGCTCACAAGGGACTAGCGGGAGAGGGTACGAGCAGTACTTC CASSQGTSGRGYEQYF
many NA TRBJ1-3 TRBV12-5 TGTGCTAGTGGTATCGGCCTGGAGGGAAACACCATATATTTT CASGIGLEGNTIYF
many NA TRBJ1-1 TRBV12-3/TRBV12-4 TGTGCCAGCAGTCAAACAGAAGCTTTCTTT CASSQTEAFF
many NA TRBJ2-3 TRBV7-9 TGTGCCAGCAGCCCCCTGGCGGGAGATACGCAGTATTTT CASSPLAGDTQYF
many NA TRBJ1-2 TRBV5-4 TGTGCCAGCAGCTCCGGGGGGCCGGGGAACTATGGCTACACCTTC CASSSGGPGNYGYTF
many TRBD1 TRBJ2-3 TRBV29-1 TGCAGCTCGGCAGGGACAGGTTTCACAGATACGCAGTATTTT CSSAGTGFTDTQYF
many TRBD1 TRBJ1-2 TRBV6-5 TGTGCCAGCAGGACAGGGGCGGGCTATGGCTACACCTTC CASRTGAGYGYTF
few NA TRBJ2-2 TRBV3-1 TGTGCCAGCAGCCACTTGAACACCGGGGAGCTGTTTTTT CASSHLNTGELFF
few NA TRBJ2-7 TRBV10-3 TGTGCCATCAGTGAGGACAGGCTAAGCTCCTACGAGCAGTACTTC CAISEDRLSSYEQYF
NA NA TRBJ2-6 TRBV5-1 TGCGCCAGCAGCGAAATGGGGTCTGGGGCCAACGTCCTGACTTTC CASSEMGSGANVLTF
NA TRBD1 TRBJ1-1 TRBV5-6 TGTGCCAGCAGTTTGACAGGGTCGGAAGCTTTCTTT CASSLTGSEAFF
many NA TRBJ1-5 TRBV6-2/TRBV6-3 TGTGCCAGCAGCGCAGGTTCCAGGAGTCAGCCCCAGCATTTT CASSAGSRSQPQHF
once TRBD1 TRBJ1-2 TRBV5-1 TGCGCCAGCAGCACCGGACAGGCCCGCGGTTATGGCTACACCTTC CASSTGQARGYGYTF
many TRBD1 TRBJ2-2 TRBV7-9 TGTGCCAGCAGCTTTGTGACAGGGTCGAACACCGGGGAGCTGTTTTTT CASSFVTGSNTGELFF
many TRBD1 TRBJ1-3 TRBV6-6 TGTGCCAGCAGTCCTCGACAGGGCGGAAACACCATATATTTT CASSPRQGGNTIYF